These 7 T cell receptor beta chains were all obtained from the same sample, sequenced in a study of blood T cell repertoires in COVID-19. TCRdb keeps only in-frame clones here, not all; method: immunoSEQ multiplex PCR. The table has a few hundred thousand clones, roughly nine tenths seen once. Material for sequencing was peripheral blood. The receptors stem from a woman aged 40-49 years who had recovered from COVID-19.

There are a few counts of this clone. The J gene is TRBJ2-3, the V gene TRBV19; possibly TRBD1 for D (5 bases). Trimming took off 3 bases at V and 4 bases at J, with 14 bases between the two ends. Germline-derived CDR1 and CDR2 are LNHDA and SQIVND (reference sequence). The CDR3 runs to 15 residues. CDR3 amino acids: CASSIGRARADTQYF. Written as DNA, the CDR3 is TGTGCCAGTAGTATCGGCAGGGCGCGCGCAGATACGCAGTATTTT.

This chain links TRBV30 with TRBJ2-5, with D maybe TRBD2 (6 bases). CDR3 size: 13 residues. Trimming removed 3 bases at V and 8 bases at J, with 16 bases between. The germline V gene encodes CDR1 GTSNPN and CDR2 SVGIG (reference sequence). The CDR3 nucleotides are TGTGCCTGGAGGATGTCTAGCGCCCAAACCCAGTACTTC. Translating gives CAWRMSSAQTQYF.

The chain employs TRBV12-3 or TRBV12-4 and TRBJ1-2, with D uncertain. The CDR3 has 13 residues. The V gene lost 6 bases and the J gene lost 8 bases, with 16 bases spanning the gap. The CDR3 nucleotides are TGTGCCAGCAGCCTACTTACTGCGGGCGGCTACACCTTC. Amino acid sequence: CASSLLTAGGYTF.

This chain uses TRBV28 with TRBJ1-2; D call uncertain. Germline-derived CDR1 and CDR2 are MDHEN and SYDVKM. Trimming took off 7 bases at V and 4 bases at J, with 16 bases between the two ends. The CDR3 runs 14 residues. The CDR3 sequence: CASIDGQNVYGYTF. The DNA for the CDR3 is TGTGCCAGCATAGATGGGCAGAATGTCTATGGCTACACCTTC.

This clone was seen many times. This sequence joins TRBV5-1 and TRBJ1-2, with 8 nucleotides matching TRBD1. V gave up 2 bases and J gave up 8 bases; unmatched junction bases: 2. Germline CDR1 reads SGHRS; CDR2 reads YFSETQ. The CDR3 totals 12 residues. The CDR3 sequence is CASSFDRGGYTF. CDR3 sequence (DNA): TGCGCCAGCAGCTTCGACAGGGGAGGCTACACCTTC.

The V call is TRBV11-2, the J call TRBJ2-5; tentative D call: TRBD2 (5 bases). The germline V gene has CDR1 SGHAT and CDR2 FQNNGV. V lost 4 bases to trimming and J lost 7 bases, with 16 bases between them. The CDR3 runs 14 residues. CDR3 nucleotides: TGTGCCAGCAGCTCCTTGCTAGAAGGAGGGACCCAGTACTTC. It specifies CASSSLLEGGTQYF. The full variable domain, completed using reference TRBV11-2 and TRBJ2-5, is EAGVAQSPRYKIIEKRQSVAFWCNPISGHATLYWYQQILGQGPKLLIQFQNNGVVDDSQLPKDRFSAERLKGVDSTLKIQPAKLEDSAVYLCASSSLLEGGTQYFGPGTRLLVL.

V usage is TRBV9 and J usage is TRBJ2-3; 7 bases are shared with TRBD2. V shed 2 bases and J 0 bases; nucleotides not matched to a gene: 3. CDR3 length: 15 amino acids. Germline V lookup: CDR1 SGDLS, CDR2 YYNGEE. CDR3 sequence (DNA): TGTGCCAGCAGCGTCCAAGCGGGGAGCACAGATACGCAGTATTTT. Amino acids: CASSVQAGSTDTQYF.